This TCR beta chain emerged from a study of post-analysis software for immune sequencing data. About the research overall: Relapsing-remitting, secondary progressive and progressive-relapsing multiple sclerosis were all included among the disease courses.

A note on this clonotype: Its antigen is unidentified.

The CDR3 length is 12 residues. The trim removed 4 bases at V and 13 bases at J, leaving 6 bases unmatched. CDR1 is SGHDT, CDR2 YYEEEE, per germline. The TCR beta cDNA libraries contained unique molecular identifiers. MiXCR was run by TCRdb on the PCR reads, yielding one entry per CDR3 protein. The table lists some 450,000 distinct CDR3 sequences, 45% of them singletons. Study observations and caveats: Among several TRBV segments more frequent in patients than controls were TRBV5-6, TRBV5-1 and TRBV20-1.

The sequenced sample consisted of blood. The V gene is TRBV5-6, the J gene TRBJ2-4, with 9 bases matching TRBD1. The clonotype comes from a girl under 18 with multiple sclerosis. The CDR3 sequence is CASSRWTGEQYF. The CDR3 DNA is TGTGCCAGCAGCCGATGGACAGGGGAGCAGTACTTC.